These T cell receptor beta chains were read from a single sample in a study of blood T cell repertoires in COVID-19. Generated by immunoSEQ multiplex PCR, the TCRdb table keeps only in-frame clones and is missing some. This sample has about 190,000 clones, with around nine tenths found just once. The specimen was peripheral blood. These receptors were obtained from a man aged 25-45 years with acute or convalescent COVID-19. CDR3s include the opening cysteine and the closing phenylalanine or tryptophan. D genes are given only for firm matches. Size values are once, few and many counts, or a class for expanded clones, and some rows have none.

TRBV7-9	.	TRBJ2-5	15	TRBD2	TGTGCCAGCAGCCGAGCGGGACCGGTCCAAGAGACCCAGTACTTC	CASSRAGPVQETQYF
TRBV19	.	TRBJ1-5	15	.	TGTGCCAGTAGTACCGGTGGGGGGAGGAATCAGCCCCAGCATTTT	CASSTGGGRNQPQHF
TRBV9	medium-sized	TRBJ1-3	15	.	TGTGCCAGCAGCCCTCCCTTGCGGCCTGGAAACACCATATATTTT	CASSPPLRPGNTIYF
TRBV19	.	TRBJ1-1	13	.	TGTGCCAGTAGTACAAAATTGAACACTGAAGCTTTCTTT	CASSTKLNTEAFF
TRBV3-1/TRBV3-2	.	TRBJ2-3	14	TRBD2	TGTGCCAGCAGCGGAGCGGGGGGCACAGATACGCAGTATTTT	CASSGAGGTDTQYF
TRBV6-5	.	TRBJ2-1	15	.	TGTGCCAGCACCCCAGAAGTAAATCCATACAATGAGCAGTTCTTC	CASTPEVNPYNEQFF
TRBV5-6	.	TRBJ2-2	17	.	TGTGCCAGCAGCTTAGAGTTGCGACAGGAGAACACCGGGGAGCTGTTTTTT	CASSLELRQENTGELFF
TRBV5-1	.	TRBJ2-1	14	.	TGCGCCAGCAGCCGGGACTGGGGATACAATGAGCAGTTCTTC	CASSRDWGYNEQFF
TRBV4-2	.	TRBJ1-1	16	.	TGTGCCAGCAGCCAAGATCATACAGACCTGAACACTGAAGCTTTCTTT	CASSQDHTDLNTEAFF
TRBV18	.	TRBJ2-2	12	.	TGTGCCAGCTCACTCTATACCGGGGAGCTGTTTTTT	CASSLYTGELFF
TRBV18	few	TRBJ2-2	16	TRBD1	TGTGCCAGCTCACCAGGACAGGGGACCAACACCGGGGAGCTGTTTTTT	CASSPGQGTNTGELFF
TRBV24-1	.	TRBJ1-2	14	.	TGTGCCACCAGTGACCCCAACAGGGTTTTTGGCTACACCTTC	CATSDPNRVFGYTF
TRBV5-4	.	TRBJ1-2	15	TRBD1	TGTGCCAGCAACAAACAGGGGGCAGCGGACTATGGCTACACCTTC	CASNKQGAADYGYTF
TRBV7-9	.	TRBJ1-5	15	.	TGTGCCAGCAGCTCCGCGGGCCTGTTGAATCAGCCCCAGCATTTT	CASSSAGLLNQPQHF
TRBV25-1	.	TRBJ1-2	13	TRBD1	TGTGCCAGCAGGGATGACAGGGCTGGTGGCTACACCTTC	CASRDDRAGGYTF
TRBV15	.	TRBJ2-2	13	.	TGTGCCACGAGAACAGGGCTCACCGGGGAGCTGTTTTTT	CATRTGLTGELFF
TRBV28	.	TRBJ2-5	14	TRBD2	TGTGCCAGCAGTTTGGGGGGGTTTACAGAGACCCAGTACTTC	CASSLGGFTETQYF
TRBV10-1	once	TRBJ1-3	20	.	TGCGCCAGCAGTGACCTGACCCAGGGCCCCAAAGTAAACTGGAAAAACACCATATATTTT	CASSDLTQGPKVNWKNTIYF
TRBV6-5	.	TRBJ1-1	13	.	TGTGCCAGCAGTTACCCCGGGAACACTGAAGCTTTCTTT	CASSYPGNTEAFF
TRBV7-3	.	TRBJ1-1	15	TRBD1	TGTGCCAGCAGCCCCTCGGGACAGGGGAACACTGAAGCTTTCTTT	CASSPSGQGNTEAFF
TRBV2	.	TRBJ1-6	14	.	TGTGCCAGCAGACCATTGCGGGGGGGCTCACCCCTCCACTTT	CASRPLRGGSPLHF
TRBV7-9	.	TRBJ2-3	15	TRBD2	TGTGCCAGCAGCCCAAGGGGACTAGCGGGGGATACGCAGTATTTT	CASSPRGLAGDTQYF
TRBV2	.	TRBJ2-7	14	TRBD1	TGTGCCAGCAAGAGGGGACAGGGCCCCTACGAGCAGTACTTC	CASKRGQGPYEQYF
TRBV27	.	TRBJ1-1	20	TRBD1	TGTGCCAGCACCCGGCTAAGGGGACAGGGGGCGTTTGGGATGAACACTGAAGCTTTCTTT	CASTRLRGQGAFGMNTEAFF
TRBV10-3	.	TRBJ2-7	16	TRBD1	TGTGCCATCAGTGGTTCAGGGACAGGGGGGGCCCACGAGCAGTACTTC	CAISGSGTGGAHEQYF
TRBV9	.	TRBJ1-1	17	TRBD1	TGTGCCAGCAGCGTAGTGTCAGGGGGCAAATATAACACTGAAGCTTTCTTT	CASSVVSGGKYNTEAFF
TRBV30	.	TRBJ1-3	12	.	TGTGCCTGGGGCCGACAAGGAAACACCATATATTTT	CAWGRQGNTIYF
TRBV6-5	.	TRBJ1-2	14	.	TGTGCCAGCAGTAGGGGTGGAGGGGACTATGGCTACACCTTC	CASSRGGGDYGYTF
TRBV5-6	once	TRBJ2-2	13	.	TGTGCCAGCAGCGTCCGGGACACCGGGGAGCTGTTTTTT	CASSVRDTGELFF
TRBV7-9	.	TRBJ2-1	13	TRBD2	TGTGCCAGCGACCGGGAGGCCTACAATGAGCAGTTCTTC	CASDREAYNEQFF
TRBV20-1	.	TRBJ2-3	11	.	TGCAGTGCTCGGAACGGGGATACGCAGTATTTT	CSARNGDTQYF
TRBV7-9	once	TRBJ1-2	15	.	TGTGCCAGCAGCTCTACAGGGATGAGGGGCGTTGGCTACACCTTC	CASSSTGMRGVGYTF